Shown below are 25 T cell receptor beta chains from a single sample sequenced in a study of blood T cell repertoires in COVID-19 (TCRdb year 2020). The library was made by the immunoSEQ multiplex PCR assay. TCRdb retrieved this table from immuneACCESS and kept in-frame rearrangements only. Not all clones are present; in checked studies, unresolved V genes account for under half, and no reason is known for the remainder. This sample gives about 360,000 clones in total; over 70% of them show up just once. Around 3% of the sample is taken by the ten largest. The sequenced sample was peripheral blood. These receptors were taken from a young man with active or convalescent COVID-19.

This sequence joins TRBV5-6 and TRBJ2-7; 7 bases are shared with TRBD1. Losses at the gene ends were 2 bases for V and 4 bases for J; bases not matched to a gene: 3. CDR3 length: 13 residues. CDR1 is SGHDT, CDR2 YYEEEE, per germline. In DNA, the CDR3 is TGTGCCAGCAGCTTCGGCAGGGGGTACGAGCAGTACTTC. The encoded protein is CASSFGRGYEQYF.

This clone was seen a single time. This sequence joins TRBV27 and TRBJ1-1; a possible D gene is TRBD1 (5 bases). The CDR3 runs to 15 residues. Germline-derived CDR1 and CDR2 are MNHEY and SMNVEV (reference sequence). The V and J ends lost 5 bases and 5 bases respectively, with 18 bases between them. The CDR3 protein is CASSPAAGPGTEAFF. The CDR3 coding sequence is TGTGCCAGCAGTCCAGCAGCGGGGCCGGGGACTGAAGCTTTCTTT.

The rearrangement joins TRBV28 to TRBJ1-5; D remains unclear. Germline CDR1 is MDHEN and CDR2 is SYDVKM. Trimming removed 5 bases at V and 6 bases at J, with 14 bases between. This CDR3 is built from 14 residues. The CDR3 is CASSVPMGPQPQHF. The CDR3, as DNA: TGTGCCAGCAGTGTCCCGATGGGCCCTCAGCCCCAGCATTTT.

The chain links TRBV5-1 to TRBJ2-1; 7 bases match TRBD2. The germline CDR1 and CDR2 sequences are SGHRS and YFSETQ. The CDR3 runs to 16 residues. After removal of 1 base from V and 1 base from J, the junction contained 5 bases not matched to a gene. The CDR3 DNA reads TGCGCCAGCAGCTTGCAAAGGGGAGGGTCCTACAATGAGCAGTTCTTC. This encodes CASSLQRGGSYNEQFF. Looking up the rest from reference TRBV5-1 and TRBJ2-1 gives the full variable domain: KAGVTQTPRYLIKTRGQQVTLSCSPISGHRSVSWYQQTPGQGLQFLFEYFSETQRNKGNFPGRFSGRQFSNSRSEMNVSTLELGDSALYLCASSLQRGGSYNEQFFGPGTRLTVL.

This clone was counted a few times. This chain connects TRBV19 to TRBJ1-2; D call uncertain. Germline CDR1 LNHDA, CDR2 SQIVND (reference sequence). V gave up 3 bases and J gave up 1 base, with 6 bases separating them. The CDR3 is 13 amino acids. The chain's CDR3 is CASSIWSNYGYTF. The CDR3 DNA follows: TGTGCCAGTAGTATCTGGAGTAACTATGGCTACACCTTC.

The chain recombines TRBV5-1 with TRBJ1-4; TRBD1 matches at 9 bases. Germline V gene sequence: CDR1 SGHRS, CDR2 YFSETQ. CDR3 length: 18 amino acids. V shed 4 bases and J 2 bases; nucleotides not matched to a gene: 12. This CDR3 reads CASSLHPGQGSTNEKLFF. Here the CDR3 DNA reads TGCGCCAGCAGCCTGCATCCGGGACAGGGATCTACTAATGAAAAACTGTTTTTT.

DNA of the CDR3: TGTGCCAGTAGTACCGGGACAGGGGGAAGGGGTAGGGAAGAGACCCAGTACTTC. Translation gives CASSTGTGGRGREETQYF. The rearrangement joins TRBV19 to TRBJ2-5; 11 bases map to TRBD1. The J segment lost 3 bases and the V segment lost 4 bases, leaving 13 bases of the junction unmatched. The length of the CDR3 is 18 residues. Germline CDR1 and CDR2: LNHDA and SQIVND (reference sequence).

The genes are TRBV4-2 and TRBJ1-3; D may be TRBD1 (6 bases). V lost 0 bases, J lost 0 bases, and 9 bases lay in between. The CDR3 spans 16 residues. The germline gives CDR1 LGHNA, CDR2 YNFKEQ. The CDR3: CASSQEGTTSGNTIYF. CDR3 sequence (DNA): TGTGCCAGCAGCCAAGAAGGGACAACCTCTGGAAACACCATATATTTT.

CDR3 protein: CSASVASGRAGYEQYF. In DNA, the CDR3 is TGCAGTGCTAGTGTTGCTAGCGGGAGGGCCGGGTACGAGCAGTACTTC. This rearrangement joins TRBV20-1 to TRBJ2-7; 12 bases are shared with TRBD2. V gave up 3 bases and J gave up 4 bases; unmatched junction bases: 10. This CDR3 region has 16 residues. Germline V gives CDR1 DFQATT, CDR2 SNEGSKA (reference sequence).

The gene calls are TRBV4-1 and TRBJ2-5, with 12 bases identical to TRBD2. V dropped 3 bases and J dropped 2; count of bases not matched to a gene: 7. The CDR3 totals 17 residues. Germline CDR1 is MGHRA and CDR2 is YSYEKL. The CDR3 coding sequence is TGCGCCAGCAGCCAGGACGGACTAGCGGGGATTCAAGAGACCCAGTACTTC. Its translation is CASSQDGLAGIQETQYF.

This CDR3 is CASSLMYGAYEQYF. The CDR3 region has the DNA TGTGCCAGCAGTTTAATGTACGGGGCCTACGAGCAGTACTTC. V usage is TRBV28 and J usage is TRBJ2-7, with D perhaps TRBD2 (5 bases). The CDR3 has 14 residues. Looked up from germline, CDR1 is MDHEN and CDR2 is SYDVKM. Trimming took 2 bases from V and 2 from J, leaving 10 bases between them.

The chain combines TRBV6-6 with TRBJ1-6; D remains unclear. The CDR3 extends over 15 amino acids. V gave up 5 bases and J gave up 8 bases, with 16 bases separating them. Looked up from germline, CDR1 is MNHNY and CDR2 is SVGAGI (reference sequence). The CDR3 protein is CASSNSRKADSPLHF. The CDR3 nucleotides read TGTGCCAGCAGTAACAGCCGAAAAGCGGATTCACCCCTCCACTTT.

J is TRBJ2-1 and V is TRBV27; TRBD2 agrees at 9 bases. The CDR3 is 15 amino acids. J gave up 3 bases and V 1 base, and 1 base lay outside the gene matches. Per the germline V gene, CDR1 is MNHEY and CDR2 is SMNVEV (reference sequence). The CDR3 loop is CASSLLAGVYNEQFF. The CDR3 bases are TGTGCCAGCAGTTTATTAGCGGGAGTCTACAATGAGCAGTTCTTC.

As DNA, the CDR3 is TGTGCCAGCAGCTTAGGGGACAGTTACAATGAGCAGTTCTTC. It translates to CASSLGDSYNEQFF. The gene calls are TRBV11-2 and TRBJ2-1, with 7 bases that match TRBD1. Germline-derived CDR1 and CDR2 are SGHAT and FQNNGV. With V trimmed by 1 base and J by 4 bases, 1 base remained unmatched. The CDR3 covers 14 residues.

The gene calls are TRBV28 and TRBJ1-6; D unresolved. CDR1 and CDR2 (germline): MDHEN, SYDVKM. The ends were cut back, 10 bases at V and 4 bases at J, with 20 bases in the middle. The CDR3 sequence is 16 residues long. The CDR3 nucleotides read TGTGCCACCCATACAGCCGGGGTGCCGTATAATTCACCCCTCCACTTT. Its protein product is CATHTAGVPYNSPLHF.

The chain uses TRBV5-1 and TRBJ2-1; D is possibly TRBD1 (5 bases). V lost 0 bases and J lost 5, with 18 bases in between. This CDR3 comprises 17 residues. Per germline, CDR1 SGHRS and CDR2 YFSETQ. The CDR3 loop is CASSLEGLNLGDNEQFF. In nucleotides, the CDR3 is TGCGCCAGCAGCTTGGAAGGTCTAAACTTAGGGGACAATGAGCAGTTCTTC.

The V gene is TRBV5-1, the J gene TRBJ2-5, with 10 nucleotides matching TRBD2. The CDR3 spans 13 residues. Germline loops: CDR1 SGHRS, CDR2 YFSETQ. V lost 3 bases and J lost 5; bases outside the gene matches: 1. The CDR3 bases are TGCGCCAGCAGCTGGGGACTAGCGGAGACCCAGTACTTC. As protein: CASSWGLAETQYF.

The chain joins TRBV7-2 to TRBJ1-2; D not certain. The CDR3 is made up of 15 amino acids. CDR1 is SGHTA, CDR2 FQGNSA, per germline. V shed 4 bases and J shed 4 bases, with 16 bases lying between them. CDR3 sequence (DNA): TGTGCCAGCAGCTACGGCGGGCTTATCCCCTATGGCTACACCTTC. Amino acids: CASSYGGLIPYGYTF. Filled out from reference TRBV7-2 and TRBJ1-2, the complete variable domain reads GAGVSQSPSNKVTEKGKDVELRCDPISGHTALYWYRQSLGQGLEFLIYFQGNSAPDKSGLPSDRFSAERTGGSVSTLTIQRTQQEDSAVYLCASSYGGLIPYGYTFGSGTRLTVV.

The chain carries TRBV19 and TRBJ1-4, with a weak D call TRBD1 (6 bases). Germline lookup yields CDR1 LNHDA and CDR2 SQIVND (reference sequence). Trimming removed 4 bases at V and 10 bases at J, with 16 bases between. The CDR3 totals 14 residues. The CDR3 loop is CASSTTGTSGKLFF. The CDR3 DNA sequence: TGTGCCAGTAGTACTACCGGGACATCGGGAAAACTGTTTTTT.

The CDR3 protein is CASSLIEGNTEAFF. The CDR3 DNA sequence: TGTGCCAGCAGCTTAATCGAGGGGAACACTGAAGCTTTCTTT. The chain couples TRBV7-9 to TRBJ1-1, with unresolved D. This CDR3 is 14 amino acids long. Germline V gene sequence: CDR1 SEHNR, CDR2 FQNEAQ (reference sequence). Deletions cut 2 bases from V and 1 base from J, with 8 bases between.

The chain carries TRBV10-2 and TRBJ2-2; maybe TRBD2 (6 bases). Per the germline V gene, CDR1 is WSHSY and CDR2 is SAAADI. The length of the CDR3 is 16 residues. The V and J ends lost 0 bases and 1 base respectively, with 9 bases between them. CDR3: CASSESGDLNTGELFF. Written as DNA, the CDR3 is TGCGCCAGCAGTGAGTCAGGGGACTTGAACACCGGGGAGCTGTTTTTT.

The genes are TRBV7-2 and TRBJ1-1, with 9 bases aligning to TRBD1. Germline-derived CDR1 and CDR2 are SGHTA and FQGNSA. The CDR3 is 17 residues long. V shed 5 bases, J shed 4 bases, and the junction held 14 bases outside the gene matches. The CDR3 loop is CASSGQGYGDRITEAFF. As DNA, the CDR3 is TGTGCCAGCAGCGGACAGGGGTACGGGGATCGTATCACTGAAGCTTTCTTT. The full variable domain, in which reference TRBV7-2 and TRBJ1-1 provide the parts outside the CDR3, is GAGVSQSPSNKVTEKGKDVELRCDPISGHTALYWYRQSLGQGLEFLIYFQGNSAPDKSGLPSDRFSAERTGGSVSTLTIQRTQQEDSAVYLCASSGQGYGDRITEAFFGQGTRLTVV.

This clone was seen more than once but under ten times. The chain is built from TRBV4-3 and TRBJ2-7; tentatively, D is TRBD2 (5 bases). The CDR3 has 15 amino acids. The V gene lost 1 base and the J gene lost 4 bases, with 14 bases spanning the gap. CDR1 and CDR2 from the germline V gene are LGHNA and YSLEER. Here the CDR3 reads CASSQVNGKSYEQYF. The DNA of the CDR3 is TGCGCCAGCAGCCAAGTGAACGGGAAGTCGTACGAGCAGTACTTC.

This clone was observed a handful of times. The chain recombines TRBV27 with TRBJ1-1; TRBD1 might be the D (6 bases). The CDR3 is 14 amino acids. With 1 base removed from V and 1 base from J, the gap between germline ends came to 7 bases. Germline loops: CDR1 MNHEY, CDR2 SMNVEV (reference sequence). CDR3 region: CASSLFRGNTEAFF. The CDR3 DNA follows: TGTGCCAGCAGTTTATTCAGGGGGAACACTGAAGCTTTCTTT.

The gene calls are TRBV7-9 and TRBJ2-2; TRBD1 aligns across 7 bases. CDR1 is SEHNR and CDR2 is FQNEAQ in the germline V gene (reference sequence). V was pared by 2 bases and J by 4 bases, with 7 bases of the junction left unmatched. The CDR3 length is 16 residues. DNA of the CDR3: TGTGCCAGCAGCTTATTCAGGGGGACGGGCACCGGGGAGCTGTTTTTT. Encoded protein: CASSLFRGTGTGELFF.